This T cell receptor (beta chain) was observed in a study of shared clonotypes between healthy human individuals. Study summary: Those who served as donors were a couple of women and a few men between the ages of 18 and 49. Three plates each covered CD4 naive and memory; CD8 naive two, CD8 memory one.

Produced via immunoSEQ multiplex PCR; TCRdb's table is partial and in-frame only. Here the sample spans about 1 million clones, roughly 70% being singletons. The V gene's germline CDR1 is SQVTM and CDR2 ANQGSEA. J was trimmed by 7 bases and V by 5 bases; bases with no gene match: 10. The CDR3 spans 13 residues. This sequence joins TRBV29-1 and TRBJ2-7; 8 bases align to TRBD2. The clonotype comes from a man younger than 30 in good health. Source material: memory CD4+ T cells sorted from blood. Subset: CD45RA-negative fraction. In DNA form, the CDR3 reads TGCAGCGTTAGCGGGAGTGTCTCGAGGGAGCAGTACTTC. This codes for CSVSGSVSREQYF.